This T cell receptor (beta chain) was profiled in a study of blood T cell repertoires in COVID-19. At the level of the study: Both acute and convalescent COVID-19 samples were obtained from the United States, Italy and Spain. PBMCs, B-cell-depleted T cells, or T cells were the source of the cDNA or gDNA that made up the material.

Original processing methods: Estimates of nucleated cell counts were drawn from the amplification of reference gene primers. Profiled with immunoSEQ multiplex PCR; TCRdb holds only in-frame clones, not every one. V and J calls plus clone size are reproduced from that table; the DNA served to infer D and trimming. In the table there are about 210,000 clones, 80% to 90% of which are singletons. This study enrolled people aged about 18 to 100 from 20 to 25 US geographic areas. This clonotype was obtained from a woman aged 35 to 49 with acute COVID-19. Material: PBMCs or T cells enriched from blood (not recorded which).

DNA of the CDR3: TGTGCCAGCTCTTATGCAGGGAACACTGAAGCTTTCTTT. It is translated as CASSYAGNTEAFF. This chain links TRBV28 with TRBJ1-1; no definite D call. CDR1 and CDR2 (germline): MDHEN, SYDVKM. CDR3 size: 13 residues. The V end was cut by 8 bases, the J end by 1 base, with 11 bases between. Using reference TRBV28 and TRBJ1-1 for the parts outside the CDR3, the full variable domain is DVKVTQSSRYLVKRTGEKVFLECVQDMDHENMFWYRQDPGLGLRLIYFSYDVKMKEKGDIPEGYSVSREKKERFSLILESASTNQTSMYLCASSYAGNTEAFFGQGTRLTVV.